The TCR beta chain under discussion was sequenced for a study of regulatory T cells in long-lasting Graves disease. Trimming removed 2 bases from V and 0 bases from J, with 8 bases in between. The germline V gene has CDR1 MDHEN and CDR2 SYDVKM. This CDR3 region has 14 residues. As for time point: persistent/refractory GD, antithyroid drugs over 5 years with positive TRAb. Isolated PBMC RNA provided the starting material for the TCR library. Diagnosis followed American Thyroid Association guidelines for Graves' disease. Researchers made TCR beta libraries by using iRepertoire HTBI primers and running Arm-PCR on CDR3 regions. Under the authors' procedure: Samples revealed 50 to 75 TRBV and around 13 TRBJ segments. MiXCR, run by TCRdb on the multiplex PCR reads, gives a single entry per CDR3 protein. TCRdb's processing, not the authors', yielded these V and J calls. This table holds 400,000 to 500,000 distinct CDR3 sequences, around 20% found once.

Study findings and constraints: Persistent disease showed a preference for TRBV28, TRBJ1-2 and TRBJ2-5. Researchers reported studying only peripheral blood, not thyroid tissue.

This clonotype was recorded many times. Its antigen is not identified. The chain joins TRBV28 to TRBJ2-7, with D unclear. The sequenced sample was peripheral blood mononuclear cells (PBMCs), obtained when the disease was refractory, from a patient treated with antithyroid drugs. This TCR derives from a female donor with Graves disease. CDR3 sequence reads: CASSLRSISYEQYF. CDR3 coding DNA: TGTGCCAGCAGTTTAAGAAGCATCTCCTACGAGCAGTACTTC.